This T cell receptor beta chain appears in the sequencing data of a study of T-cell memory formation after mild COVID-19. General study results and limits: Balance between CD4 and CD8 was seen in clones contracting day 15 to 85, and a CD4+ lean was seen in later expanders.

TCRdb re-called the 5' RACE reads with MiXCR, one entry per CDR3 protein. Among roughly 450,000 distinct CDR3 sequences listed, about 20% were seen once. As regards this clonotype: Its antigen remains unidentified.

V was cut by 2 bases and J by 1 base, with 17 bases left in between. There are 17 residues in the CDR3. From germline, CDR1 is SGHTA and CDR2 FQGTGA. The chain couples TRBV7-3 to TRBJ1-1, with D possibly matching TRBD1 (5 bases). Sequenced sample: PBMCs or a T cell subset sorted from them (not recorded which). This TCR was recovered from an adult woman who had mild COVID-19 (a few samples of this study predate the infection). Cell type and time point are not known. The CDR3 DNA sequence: TGTGCCAGCAGCTTATTTTCTCTGGCGACAGAGAACACTGAAGCTTTCTTT. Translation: CASSLFSLATENTEAFF.